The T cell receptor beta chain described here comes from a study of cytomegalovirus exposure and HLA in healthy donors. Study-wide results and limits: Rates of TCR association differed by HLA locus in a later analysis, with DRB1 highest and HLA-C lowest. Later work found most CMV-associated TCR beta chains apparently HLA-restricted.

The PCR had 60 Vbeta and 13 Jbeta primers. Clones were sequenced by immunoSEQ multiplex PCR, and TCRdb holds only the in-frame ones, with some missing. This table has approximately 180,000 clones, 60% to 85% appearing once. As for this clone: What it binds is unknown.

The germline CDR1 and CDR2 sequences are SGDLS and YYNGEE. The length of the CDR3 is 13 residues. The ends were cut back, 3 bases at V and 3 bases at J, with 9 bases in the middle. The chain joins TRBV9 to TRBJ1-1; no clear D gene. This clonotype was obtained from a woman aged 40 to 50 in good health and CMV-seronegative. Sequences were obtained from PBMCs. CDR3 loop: CASSESIDTEAFF. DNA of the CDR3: TGTGCCAGCAGCGAGTCGATAGACACTGAAGCTTTCTTT. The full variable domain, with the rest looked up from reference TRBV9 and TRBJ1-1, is DSGVTQTPKHLITATGQRVTLRCSPRSGDLSVYWYQQSLDQGLQFLIQYYNGEERAKGNILERFSAQQFPDLHSELNLSSLELGDSALYFCASSESIDTEAFFGQGTRLTVV.